One sample yielded the 20 T cell receptor beta chains listed below, sequenced in a study of T cell responses to AZD1222 COVID-19 vaccine. Here immunoSEQ multiplex PCR was the method, and the copy in TCRdb shows in-frame clones only, minus some. The data contain approximately 92,000 clones, 90% to 95% of them singletons. The sequencing here drew on peripheral blood, taken on day 0 of AZD1222 vaccination. Receptors were obtained from an adult in good health.

The chain recombines TRBV4-3 with TRBJ1-4; 10 nucleotides line up with TRBD1. V dropped 3 bases and J dropped 8; count of bases not matched to a gene: 12. The CDR3 covers 17 residues. Germline CDR1 and CDR2: LGHNA and YSLEER. As DNA, the CDR3 is TGCGCCAGCAGCCAGGGGGTTGGGGGGACAGGGGACGAAAAACTGTTTTTT. It translates to CASSQGVGGTGDEKLFF.

The CDR3 nucleotides read TGTGCCAGCAGTTACGCGGGCCTGAGGGATACGCAGTATTTT. This translates into CASSYAGLRDTQYF. V and J are TRBV6-6 and TRBJ2-3, with D possibly being TRBD2 (5 bases). Trimming pared 2 bases from V and 6 bases from J, leaving 12 bases between. The germline V gene has CDR1 MNHNY and CDR2 SVGAGI (reference sequence). The CDR3 is made up of 14 amino acids.

The rearrangement joins TRBV28 to TRBJ2-7; D remains unclear. The CDR3 spans 15 residues. CDR1 MDHEN and CDR2 SYDVKM come from the germline V gene. V lost 9 bases, J lost 3 bases, and 21 bases lay in between. The CDR3 is CASRPIESPNYEQYF. In DNA, the CDR3 is TGTGCCAGTCGACCCATCGAGTCCCCTAACTACGAGCAGTACTTC.

The rearrangement joins TRBV4-3 to TRBJ2-5; either TRBD1 or TRBD2 may supply D (5 bases each). Germline CDR1 is LGHNA and CDR2 is YSLEER. This CDR3 is 16 amino acids long. With 3 bases removed from V and 5 bases from J, the gap between germline ends came to 19 bases. CDR3 bases: TGCGCCAGCAGCCAGAGTTGGACCACGTGGGGGGAGACCCAGTACTTC. Translating it yields CASSQSWTTWGETQYF.

The chain combines TRBV18 with TRBJ1-2; D is unresolved. This CDR3 has 14 residues. V was shortened by 1 base and J by 2 bases, with 8 bases between the two germline ends. The V gene's germline CDR1 is KGHSH and CDR2 LQKENI. CDR3 DNA sequence: TGTGCCAGCTCACCACAGGGAGGGAACTATGGCTACACCTTC. This gives the protein CASSPQGGNYGYTF.

The chain links TRBV28 to TRBJ1-2; D remains unclear. Trimming left V 6 bases short and J 5 bases short, with 22 bases between. From germline, CDR1 is MDHEN and CDR2 SYDVKM. The CDR3 is 16 amino acids. The CDR3 sequence: CASSPPVGPRRYGYTF. CDR3 bases: TGTGCCAGCAGCCCCCCGGTTGGCCCGAGGAGGTATGGCTACACCTTC.

The chain employs TRBV2 and TRBJ1-1, with TRBD1 as a possible D gene (5 bases). CDR1 is SNHLY, CDR2 FYNNEI, per germline. The CDR3 is 14 residues long. The V end was cut by 7 bases, the J end by 1 base, with 13 bases between. CDR3 sequence reads: CASKVGHQNTEAFF. The CDR3 DNA reads TGTGCCAGCAAGGTCGGACACCAGAACACTGAAGCTTTCTTT. Looking up the rest from reference TRBV2 and TRBJ1-1 gives the full variable domain: EPEVTQTPSHQVTQMGQEVILRCVPISNHLYFYWYRQILGQKVEFLVSFYNNEISEKSEIFDDQFSVERPDGSNFTLKIRSTKLEDSAMYFCASKVGHQNTEAFFGQGTRLTVV.

The chain uses TRBV10-1 and TRBJ1-5; 9 bases match TRBD1. V dropped 8 bases and J dropped 4; count of bases not matched to a gene: 0. The germline V gene encodes CDR1 WNHNN and CDR2 SYGVQD (reference sequence). The CDR3 extends over 12 amino acids. The CDR3 nucleotides read TGCGCCAGCGGGACAGGGAATCAGCCCCAGCATTTT. The encoded protein is CASGTGNQPQHF.

The chain links TRBV3-1 (or the pseudogene TRBV3-2) to TRBJ2-2; no firm D call. The CDR3 consists of 12 residues. Per germline, CDR1 LGHDT and CDR2 YNNKEL (reference sequence). V dropped 2 bases and J dropped 9 bases, with 7 bases sitting between them. The CDR3 region has the DNA TGTGCCAGCAGCCAACTTCTCCGGGAGCTGTTTTTT. The encoded protein is CASSQLLRELFF.

J is TRBJ2-7 and V is TRBV6-5; D is undetermined. CDR1 and CDR2 from the germline V gene are MNHEY and SVGAGI. V was trimmed by 6 bases and J by 3 bases, leaving 12 bases between them. The CDR3 sequence is 13 residues long. The CDR3 nucleotides are TGTGCCAGCAGGCCTGAAACCATCTACGAGCAGTACTTC. Translated, it gives CASRPETIYEQYF.

The chain employs TRBV5-1 and TRBJ1-4; 8 bases are shared with TRBD1. The CDR3 consists of 16 residues. After removal of 4 bases from V and 0 bases from J, the junction contained 5 bases not matched to a gene. Germline CDR1 SGHRS, CDR2 YFSETQ. The CDR3 is CASSVDRGATNEKLFF. The CDR3 DNA is TGCGCCAGCAGCGTCGACAGGGGCGCAACTAATGAAAAACTGTTTTTT.

The rearrangement joins TRBV2 to TRBJ2-4; tentative D call: TRBD2 (5 bases). The V and J ends lost 5 bases and 0 bases respectively, with 17 bases between them. Germline V CDR1 and CDR2: SNHLY, FYNNEI. This CDR3 spans 17 amino acids. In DNA, the CDR3 is TGTGCCAGCAGTACTTCCGAGAGGGCCCTAGCCAAAAACATTCAGTACTTC. Amino acids: CASSTSERALAKNIQYF.

This chain connects TRBV14 to TRBJ1-1; the D is unclear. This CDR3 is 13 amino acids long. Germline V gene lookup returns CDR1 SGHDN and CDR2 FVKESK. Trimming took off 2 bases at V and 2 bases at J, with 6 bases between the two ends. The CDR3, as DNA: TGTGCCAGCAGCCAAAACAGCAACACTGAAGCTTTCTTT. Residues: CASSQNSNTEAFF. Full variable domain (remainder filled in from reference TRBV14 and TRBJ1-1): EAGVTQFPSHSVIEKGQTVTLRCDPISGHDNLYWYRRVMGKEIKFLLHFVKESKQDESGMPNNRFLAERTGGTYSTLKVQPAELEDSGVYFCASSQNSNTEAFFGQGTRLTVV.

V gene TRBV11-1 combines with J gene TRBJ2-7; D may match TRBD1 or TRBD2 (6 bases each). The CDR3 consists of 16 residues. Germline V CDR1 and CDR2: SGHAT, FQDESV (reference sequence). V was trimmed by 5 bases and J by 3 bases, leaving 20 bases between them. The CDR3 bases are TGTGCCAGCAGCCCTTTGGGGGGCGGAGGGGACTACGAGCAGTACTTC. Residues: CASSPLGGGGDYEQYF.

The DNA of the CDR3 is TGTGCCAGCACTAAGACAGGGGGCGTAGATACGCAGTATTTT. Translated, it gives CASTKTGGVDTQYF. The J gene is TRBJ2-3, the V gene TRBV6-5, with 10 bases matching TRBD1. The CDR3 loop spans 14 amino acids. Germline values: CDR1 MNHEY, CDR2 SVGAGI. The ends lost 7 bases at V and 5 bases at J; junction bases unmatched: 6.

V and J are TRBV6-1 and TRBJ1-3; D is ambiguous. Germline V gene lookup returns CDR1 MNHNS and CDR2 SASEGT. The CDR3 consists of 15 residues. The germline V and J ends were trimmed by 3 bases and 1 base, with 10 bases remaining between them. The CDR3 region is CASSDGWGSGNTIYF. The DNA for the CDR3 is TGTGCCAGCAGTGACGGGTGGGGTTCTGGAAACACCATATATTTT.

This chain links TRBV11-2 with TRBJ2-7; the match to TRBD1 covers 10 bases. Germline CDR1 is SGHAT and CDR2 is FQNNGV. The J segment lost 5 bases and the V segment lost 4 bases, leaving 5 bases of the junction unmatched. The CDR3 covers 14 residues. The CDR3 region is CASSWGDRGNEQYF. The CDR3 DNA reads TGTGCCAGCAGCTGGGGGGACAGGGGCAACGAGCAGTACTTC.

The rearrangement uses TRBV7-3 and TRBJ1-2; a weak D match, TRBD1 (6 bases). This CDR3 is built from 18 residues. CDR1 SGHTA and CDR2 FQGTGA come from the germline V gene. Trimming took 1 base from V and 0 from J, leaving 18 bases between them. CDR3 residues: CASSLRAGTRGSNYGYTF. CDR3 nucleotide sequence: TGTGCCAGCAGCTTAAGGGCCGGGACAAGAGGCTCTAACTATGGCTACACCTTC. Filled out from reference TRBV7-3 and TRBJ1-2, the complete variable domain reads GAGVSQTPSNKVTEKGKYVELRCDPISGHTALYWYRQSLGQGPEFLIYFQGTGAADDSGLPNDRFFAVRPEGSVSTLKIQRTERGDSAVYLCASSLRAGTRGSNYGYTFGSGTRLTVV.

This chain connects TRBV28 to TRBJ2-2; D possibly matches TRBD1 or TRBD2 (6 bases each). The CDR3 length is 13 residues. Trimming removed 4 bases from V and 8 bases from J, with 11 bases in between. Germline lookup yields CDR1 MDHEN and CDR2 SYDVKM. The CDR3 DNA follows: TGTGCCAGCAGTTCCGGGGGCGCGGGGGAGCTGTTTTTT. Translation gives CASSSGGAGELFF.

This chain connects TRBV5-5 to TRBJ1-2; D gene uncertain. The germline V gene has CDR1 SGHKS and CDR2 YYEKEE (reference sequence). Deletions cut 3 bases from V and 1 base from J, with 19 bases between. The length of the CDR3 is 17 residues. This chain's CDR3 is CASSSRPWAPFNYGYTF. As DNA, the CDR3 is TGTGCCAGCAGCTCCAGGCCGTGGGCACCGTTTAACTATGGCTACACCTTC.